The rows below give T cell receptor beta chains drawn from one sample of a study of naive CD8 T cells in extremely preterm neonates. Generated by immunoSEQ multiplex PCR, the TCRdb table keeps only in-frame clones and is missing some. The table records some 7,000 clones, about 98% of them present only once. What was sequenced was naive CD8+ T cells from blood. Every receptor here comes from a human donor in good health. Each CDR3 is given with its conserved first and last residue. Not every row has a clone size; where given, it reads once, few, many or a size class.

TRBV19,NA,TRBJ1-1,CASSPTGGTEAFF
TRBV28,NA,TRBJ2-1,CASTSRGSNEQFF
TRBV28,once,TRBJ2-6,CASSSPVRSGANVLTF
TRBV6-1,once,TRBJ1-1,CASREVESTEAFF
TRBV13,NA,TRBJ2-2,CASSLVAGAGGTGELFF
TRBV28,NA,TRBJ1-3,CASSSTEGNSGNTIYF
TRBV4-1,NA,TRBJ2-7,CASSQLRDTTYEQYF
TRBV11-2,NA,TRBJ1-1,CASSLDWGAEAFF
TRBV29-1,NA,TRBJ2-1,CSVEGGTSGRASDEQFF
TRBV9,NA,TRBJ2-7,CASSRAGGAYEQYF
TRBV7-9,few,TRBJ2-7,CASIPTSGGTYEQYF
TRBV6-1,NA,TRBJ1-3,CASSEPRGAVGNTIYF
TRBV23-1,NA,TRBJ2-7,CASSQYPERGAYEQYF
TRBV5-4,NA,TRBJ2-3,CASSLGQGIWTDTQYF
TRBV14,NA,TRBJ1-4,CASSKGQGREKLFF
TRBV20-1,NA,TRBJ1-1,CSAFGGSAFF
TRBV4-1,NA,TRBJ2-4,CASSPIGLATVLTKNIQYF
TRBV11-2,NA,TRBJ2-5,CASSLRLAGLGDTQYF
TRBV19,NA,TRBJ2-3,CASSSWDTLTDTQYF
TRBV15,NA,TRBJ2-5,CATSRDILAGVETQYF
TRBV7-9,NA,TRBJ2-6,CASSPSGTPSSGANVLTF
TRBV21-1,NA,TRBJ1-1,CASSKGAGEGTEAFF
TRBV27,NA,TRBJ2-1,CASSPQSVSGSRTNNEQFF
TRBV11-2,NA,TRBJ2-2,CASSEGTSGHTGELFF
TRBV6-5,NA,TRBJ2-5,CASSYSASAETQYF
TRBV5-4,NA,TRBJ2-7,CASSRTGEDYEQYF
TRBV2,NA,TRBJ2-3,CASSASSSPSRTDTQYF